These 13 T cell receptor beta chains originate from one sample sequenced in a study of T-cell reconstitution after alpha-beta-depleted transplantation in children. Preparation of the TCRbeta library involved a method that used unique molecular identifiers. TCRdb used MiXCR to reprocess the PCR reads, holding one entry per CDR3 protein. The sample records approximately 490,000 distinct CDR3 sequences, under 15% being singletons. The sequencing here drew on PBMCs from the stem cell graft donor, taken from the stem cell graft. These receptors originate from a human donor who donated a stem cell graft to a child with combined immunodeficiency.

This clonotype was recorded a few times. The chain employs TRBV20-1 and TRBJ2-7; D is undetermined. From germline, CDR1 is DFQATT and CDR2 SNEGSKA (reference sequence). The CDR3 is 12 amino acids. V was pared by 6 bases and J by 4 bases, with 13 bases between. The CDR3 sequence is CSATWADYEQYF. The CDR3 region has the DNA TGCAGTGCGACCTGGGCAGATTACGAGCAGTACTTC.

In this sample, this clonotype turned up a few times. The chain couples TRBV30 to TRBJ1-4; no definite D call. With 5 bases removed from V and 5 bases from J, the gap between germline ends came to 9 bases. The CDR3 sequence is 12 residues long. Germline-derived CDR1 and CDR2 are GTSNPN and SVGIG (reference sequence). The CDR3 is CAWDRANEKLFF. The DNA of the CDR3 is TGTGCCTGGGACCGGGCAAATGAAAAACTGTTTTTT.

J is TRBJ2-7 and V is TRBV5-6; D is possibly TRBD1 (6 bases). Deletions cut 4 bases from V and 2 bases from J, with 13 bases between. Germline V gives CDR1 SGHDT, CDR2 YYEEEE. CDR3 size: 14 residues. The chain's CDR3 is CASSPVDRTYEQYF. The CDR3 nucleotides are TGTGCCAGCAGCCCGGTGGACAGAACCTACGAGCAGTACTTC.

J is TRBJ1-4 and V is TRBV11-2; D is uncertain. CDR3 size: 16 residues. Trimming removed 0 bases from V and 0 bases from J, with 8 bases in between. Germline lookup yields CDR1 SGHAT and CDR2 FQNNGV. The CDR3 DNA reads TGTGCCAGCAGCTTAGATGCGGTCTCAACTAATGAAAAACTGTTTTTT. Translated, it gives CASSLDAVSTNEKLFF.

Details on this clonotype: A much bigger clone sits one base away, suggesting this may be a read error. The CDR3 region has the DNA TGTGCCGGCAGTTTTTTGCCCGGCTCTGGAAACACCATATATTTT. Its protein is CAGSFLPGSGNTIYF. The genes are TRBV12-3 or TRBV12-4 and TRBJ1-3; D remains ambiguous. This CDR3 comprises 15 residues.

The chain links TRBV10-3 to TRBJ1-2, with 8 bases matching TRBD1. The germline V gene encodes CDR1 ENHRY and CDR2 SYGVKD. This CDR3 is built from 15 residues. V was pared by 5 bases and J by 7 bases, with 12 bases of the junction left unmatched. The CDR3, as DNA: TGTGCCATCAGTTCCCAGACAGGGGCGCCGTTTGGCTACACCTTC. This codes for CAISSQTGAPFGYTF.

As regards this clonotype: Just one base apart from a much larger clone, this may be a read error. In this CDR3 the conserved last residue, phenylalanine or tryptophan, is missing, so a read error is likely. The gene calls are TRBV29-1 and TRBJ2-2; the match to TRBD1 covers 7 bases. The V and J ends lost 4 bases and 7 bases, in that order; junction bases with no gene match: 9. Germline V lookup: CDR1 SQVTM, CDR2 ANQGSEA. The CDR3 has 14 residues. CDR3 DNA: TGCAGCGTTGTTAAAACCACAGGGGTCGGGGAGCTGTTTTCT. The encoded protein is CSVVKTTGVGELFS.

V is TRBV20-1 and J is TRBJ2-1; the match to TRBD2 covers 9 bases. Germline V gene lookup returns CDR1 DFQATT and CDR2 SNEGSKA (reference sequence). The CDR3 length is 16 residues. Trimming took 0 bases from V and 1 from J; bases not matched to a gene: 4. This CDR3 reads CSARDGAGGSYNEQFF. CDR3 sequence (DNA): TGCAGTGCTAGAGATGGGGCGGGGGGGTCCTACAATGAGCAGTTCTTC.

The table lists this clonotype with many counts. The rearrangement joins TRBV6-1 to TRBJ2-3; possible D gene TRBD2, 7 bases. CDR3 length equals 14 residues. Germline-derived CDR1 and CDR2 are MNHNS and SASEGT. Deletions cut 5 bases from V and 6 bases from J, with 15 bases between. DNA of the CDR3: TGTGCCAGCAGTCCCCGGGGAGGGGGGGATACGCAGTATTTT. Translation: CASSPRGGGDTQYF.

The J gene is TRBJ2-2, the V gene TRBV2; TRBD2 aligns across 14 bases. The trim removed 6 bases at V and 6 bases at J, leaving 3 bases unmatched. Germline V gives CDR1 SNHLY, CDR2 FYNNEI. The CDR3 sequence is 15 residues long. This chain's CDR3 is CASRGLAGAPGELFF. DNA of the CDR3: TGTGCCAGCAGGGGACTAGCGGGAGCCCCCGGGGAGCTGTTTTTT.

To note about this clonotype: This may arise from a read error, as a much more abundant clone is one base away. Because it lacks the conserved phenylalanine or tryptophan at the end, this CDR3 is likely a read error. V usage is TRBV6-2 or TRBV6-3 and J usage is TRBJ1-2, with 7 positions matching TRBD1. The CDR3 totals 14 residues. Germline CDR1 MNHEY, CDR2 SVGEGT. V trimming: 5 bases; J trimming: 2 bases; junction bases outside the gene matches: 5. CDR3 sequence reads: CASSRDRWNYGYTY. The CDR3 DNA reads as TGTGCCAGCAGTCGGGACAGATGGAACTATGGCTACACCTAC.

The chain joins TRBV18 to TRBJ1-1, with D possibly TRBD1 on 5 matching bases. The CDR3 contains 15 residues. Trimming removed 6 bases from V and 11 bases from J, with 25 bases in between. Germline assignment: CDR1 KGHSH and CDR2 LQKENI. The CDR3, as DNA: TGTGCCAGCTCGCCTCAAGGGGAGAGGTATGAAGCGGCTTTCTTT. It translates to CASSPQGERYEAAFF.

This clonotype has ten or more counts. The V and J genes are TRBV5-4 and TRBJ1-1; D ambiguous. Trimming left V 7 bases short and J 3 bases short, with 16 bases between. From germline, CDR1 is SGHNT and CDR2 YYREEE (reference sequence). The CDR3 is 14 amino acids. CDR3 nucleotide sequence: TGTGCCAGCGGCATAATGGGGAAAGACACTGAAGCTTTCTTT. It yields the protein CASGIMGKDTEAFF.